These T cell receptor beta chains were read from a single sample in a study of blood T cell repertoires in COVID-19. TCRdb's table, derived via immunoSEQ multiplex PCR, lists solely in-frame clones and lacks some. The table includes roughly 280,000 clones, about 86% detected once. The sequenced material came from peripheral blood. The receptors originated from a man aged 25 to 40 with active or convalescent COVID-19. Each CDR3 is given with its conserved first and last residue. The D gene is left open where the match is weak. A clone size is listed for some rows: how often the clone was seen (once, few, many), or a class if it is expanded.

v_call	j_call	clone_size	d_call	cdr3_nt	cdr3_aa
TRBV7-8	TRBJ1-4	-	-	TGTGCCAGCAGCTTAGTGTGGGGGGCAACTAATGAAAAACTGTTTTTT	CASSLVWGATNEKLFF
TRBV13	TRBJ1-4	-	TRBD1	TGTGCCAGCAGCTTAGGGACAGGGGCTAATGAAAAACTGTTTTTT	CASSLGTGANEKLFF
TRBV6-5	TRBJ2-7	-	TRBD1	TGTGCCAGCAGATTCCGGGACAGGGGGCAGCACGAGCAGTACTTC	CASRFRDRGQHEQYF
TRBV19	TRBJ2-1	-	TRBD2	TGTGCCAGTAGTACAGGCCGGGAGGGAGCGGGATACAATGAGCAGTTCTTC	CASSTGREGAGYNEQFF
TRBV7-9	TRBJ2-3	-	TRBD1	TGTGCCAGCAGCCGCCGGGGACAGGGGGCAATAGATACGCAGTATTTT	CASSRRGQGAIDTQYF
TRBV4-3	TRBJ2-5	-	TRBD1	TGCGCCAGCAGCCAAGATCTAGGACAGGGTGAGACCCAGTACTTC	CASSQDLGQGETQYF
TRBV6-6	TRBJ2-3	-	TRBD1	TGTGCCAGCAGTTTAGCCGGGACAGGGGCCACAGATACGCAGTATTTT	CASSLAGTGATDTQYF
TRBV15	TRBJ2-7	-	TRBD2	TGTGCCACCAGCAGAGATAGGCTTCGGCGGGGGGCAGCTTACGAGCAGTACTTC	CATSRDRLRRGAAYEQYF
TRBV3-1/TRBV3-2	TRBJ1-6	-	-	TGTGCCAGCAGCCAATTGGGCAGCCTTAATTCCTATAATTCACCCCTCCACTTT	CASSQLGSLNSYNSPLHF
TRBV7-8	TRBJ1-2	-	-	TGTGCCAGCAGCTTAGGCGGTTCCTATGGCTACACCTTC	CASSLGGSYGYTF
TRBV7-9	TRBJ2-7	-	-	TGTGCCAGCAGCTCCCGTGGCGGGCCAGAGCAGTACTTC	CASSSRGGPEQYF
TRBV5-1	TRBJ2-1	-	TRBD2	TGCGCCAGCAGCTTAATGCCCGGGGGGACCTACAATGAGCAGTTCTTC	CASSLMPGGTYNEQFF
TRBV11-3	TRBJ2-2	-	-	TGTGCCAGCAGCTTGGGACTTGGGGGCACCGGGGAGCTGTTTTTT	CASSLGLGGTGELFF
TRBV7-2	TRBJ2-3	-	-	TGTGCCAGCAGCTTAGTCGGGGGGCAGGGGTCAGATACGCAGTATTTT	CASSLVGGQGSDTQYF
TRBV30	TRBJ1-1	-	-	TGTGCCTGGAGTGTGCGCAGGGCCGAAGCTTTCTTT	CAWSVRRAEAFF
TRBV19	TRBJ2-3	-	TRBD1	TGTGCCAGTAGTCAACCAGGGGGTACGCAGTATTTT	CASSQPGGTQYF
TRBV4-3	TRBJ2-3	-	-	TGCGCCAGCAGCCAAGAGAAGGGGCCAGATACGCAGTATTTT	CASSQEKGPDTQYF
TRBV19	TRBJ1-3	-	TRBD1	TGTGCCAGTAGCACAGGGGGCTCTGGAAACACCATATATTTT	CASSTGGSGNTIYF
TRBV7-2	TRBJ1-4	-	-	TGTGCCAGCAGCTTAGCGAGGGAGGATAAAAAACTGTTTTTT	CASSLAREDKKLFF
TRBV5-1	TRBJ1-1	-	TRBD1	TGCGCCAGCAGCTACCGACAGGGGAACACTGAAGCTTTCTTT	CASSYRQGNTEAFF
TRBV7-9	TRBJ2-5	-	TRBD1	TGTGCCAGCACCCGGGGACAGGAGAACCAAGAGACCCAGTACTTC	CASTRGQENQETQYF
TRBV7-8	TRBJ2-3	-	-	TGTGCCAGCAGCCCACATACCCTCACAGATACGCAGTATTTT	CASSPHTLTDTQYF
TRBV3-1/TRBV3-2	TRBJ2-2	-	TRBD2	TGTGCCAGCAGCCAAGGGACTAGCGGGGGTGTCCCTGCCGGGGAGCTGTTTTTT	CASSQGTSGGVPAGELFF
TRBV5-6	TRBJ2-1	-	-	TGTGCCAGCAGCGTGAGCCATAATGAGCAGTTCTTC	CASSVSHNEQFF
TRBV27	TRBJ2-7	-	TRBD1	TGTGCCAGCAGTCGAGACAGGGGATACGAGCAGTACTTC	CASSRDRGYEQYF
TRBV5-5	TRBJ1-6	-	-	TGTGCCAGCAGCTTGGGCAGGGTCTATTCACCCCTCCACTTT	CASSLGRVYSPLHF
TRBV11-3	TRBJ2-2	once	-	TGTGCCAGCAGCTTAGAGTTGGGGGCGGGCACCGGGGAGCTGTTTTTT	CASSLELGAGTGELFF
TRBV6-1	TRBJ1-5	-	-	TGTGCCAGCAGTGAAAGGCACAATACTAGGGTGCAGCCCCAGCATTTT	CASSERHNTRVQPQHF
TRBV5-5	TRBJ2-3	-	TRBD2	TGTGCCAGCAGCCACGGTAGCGGGGGGACAAGCACAGATACGCAGTATTTT	CASSHGSGGTSTDTQYF
TRBV5-1	TRBJ2-2	-	TRBD2	TGCGCCAGCAGCTCGACTAGCCCCGGGGAGCTGTTTTTT	CASSSTSPGELFF
TRBV9	TRBJ2-1	-	TRBD2	TGTGCCAGCAGCGTTAGACTAGCGGGGGGGGAAGAGCAGTTCTTC	CASSVRLAGGEEQFF
TRBV5-4	TRBJ1-6	-	-	TGTGCCAGCAGCTTCCAGGGGCGGACACCCCTCCACTTT	CASSFQGRTPLHF
TRBV7-6	TRBJ1-3	-	-	TGTGCCAGCGGCCCGAACAATTCTGGAAACACCATATATTTT	CASGPNNSGNTIYF
TRBV9	TRBJ1-2	few	-	TGTGCCAGCAGCGTAGAAGCAGGGGTTAACTATGGCTACACCTTC	CASSVEAGVNYGYTF
TRBV10-3	TRBJ2-3	once	TRBD2	TGTGCCATCAGTGAGTCCGGCGGGGGAGATACGCAGTATTTT	CAISESGGGDTQYF
TRBV5-1	TRBJ1-1	once	TRBD1	TGCGCCAGCAGCGCGAACAGGGGTAGAAGCACTGAAGCTTTCTTT	CASSANRGRSTEAFF
TRBV3-1/TRBV3-2	TRBJ2-5	-	-	TGTGCCAGCAGCCAAGGTCCGGGGGGCGTTCAGACCCAGTACTTC	CASSQGPGGVQTQYF
TRBV5-1	TRBJ2-5	-	TRBD2	TGCGCCAGCAGCTCCGGACTAGCGGGGCAAGAGACCCAGTACTTC	CASSSGLAGQETQYF
TRBV5-6	TRBJ2-3	once	TRBD1	TGTGCCAGCACCCCGGAGGGTACCGGGACAGGGGGAGATACGCAGTATTTT	CASTPEGTGTGGDTQYF
TRBV5-8	TRBJ2-2	-	TRBD2	TGTGCCAGCAGCACTGGCTCTAGCGGGGAAACCGGGGAGCTGTTTTTT	CASSTGSSGETGELFF